This T cell receptor (beta chain) comes out of a study of blood T cell repertoires in COVID-19. Study-level information: Spain, Italy and the United States supplied samples that represented acute and convalescent COVID-19. The cDNA or gDNA used as material had been derived from T cells, B-cell-depleted T cells, or PBMCs.

The CDR3 sequence is 14 residues long. Germline CDR1 SGHRS, CDR2 YFSETQ. V dropped 2 bases and J dropped 3; count of bases not matched to a gene: 2. Note on this clone: The same CDR3 can be traced to other DNA sequences in this sample.

Original analysis: Amplified reference gene primers provided the basis for estimating nucleated cell counts. Generated by immunoSEQ multiplex PCR, the TCRdb table keeps only in-frame clones and is missing some. From that table come the V and J calls and clone size; the DNA was used to work out D and trimming. The data contain approximately 150,000 clones, 80% to 90% of them singletons. This clonotype originated in a human donor with acute or convalescent COVID-19. The donor label of this sample is uncertain. Sequencing was carried out using peripheral blood. The genes are TRBV5-1 and TRBJ1-2; 9 bases fit TRBD1. CDR3 sequence: CASSLQGADYGYTF. The CDR3 nucleotides are TGCGCCAGCAGCTTACAGGGGGCCGACTATGGCTACACCTTC.